Described below is a single TCR beta chain sequence and its context. Its antigen is unknown. Base qualities are missing; no much larger clone stands one base away. The same CDR3 is also encoded by other DNA sequences in this sample. Library construction relied on the immunoSEQ multiplex PCR assay. The multiplex PCR relied on a mix of 60 forward primers for TCR Vbeta segments and 13 reverse primers for TCR Jbeta segments. The CDR3 region of rearranged TCR beta genes was amplified from genomic DNA by a multiplex PCR assay. The amplified TCR beta libraries were sequenced on the Illumina HiSeq System as 87-base-pair reads. Turning to the authors' computational methods: A later analysis tallied roughly 76 million unique TCR beta chains across the 640 or so repertoires, and around 12 million of those chains were shared by two or more donors. A nearest-neighbor algorithm error-corrected the raw reads and collapsed the reads into unique sequences, merging closely related sequences to remove PCR and sequencing errors. Alignment of CDR3 sequences to IMGT reference sequences was used to assign V, D and J gene segments. For a sequence to be retained, at least a six-nucleotide match to both a V gene segment and a J gene segment was required. Rearrangements were called productive when the CDR3 lacked stop codons and stayed in frame with V and J; all others were non-productive. CDR3 was defined according to IMGT convention as the region running from the second conserved V-encoded cysteine to the conserved J-encoded phenylalanine. In an earlier analysis of just under 600 of the donors, sequences lacking an unambiguous match to a single V gene segment were excluded. An earlier analysis of several hundred of the donors called V segments functional above 56.7% productive rearrangements and segregating when the between-donor standard deviation exceeded 5%. A statistical classification framework was built to diagnose cytomegalovirus status from the catalog of TCR beta chain sequences. In a later analysis, V and J genes were assigned by comparing TCR nucleotide sequences against IMGT/GENE-DB human TR gene sequences. Using the TCRdist pipeline, a later analysis assigned CDR3 sequences along with most-parsimonious VDJ recombination scenarios. In a later analysis, every TCR beta chain was defined by the combination of its CDR3 amino acid sequence and its V-gene family, and reads without a unique V-gene family were dropped. As a way to deal with suspected cross-contamination and a sequencing artifact, a later analysis dropped 450 to 600 nucleotide sequences that were highly shared and had low generation probability. In a later analysis, a clonal expansion index was calculated for each public chain from normalized within-repertoire ranks of inferred template counts. A later analysis computed generation probabilities with a VDJ recombination model fitted to out-of-frame rearrangements, and checked the results against IGoR. In a later analysis, TCR-TCR, TCR-HLA and TCR-CMV co-occurrence was scored with hypergeometric tests, and a repertoire-size bias correction was applied to TCR pairs. To estimate false discovery rates, a later analysis permuted the HLA or CMV assignments 20 times. A later analysis grouped co-occurring TCRs with DBSCAN, adding TCRdist sequence similarity when clustering within HLA-allele-positive subsets. Repertoires with fewer than 30,000 or more than 120,000 public chains, plus five repertoires with anomalous nucleotide sharing, were excluded from co-occurrence clustering. Held by TCRdb, this immuneACCESS table contains in-frame sequences only and omits some clones. Under half of the omission traces to an unresolved V gene where checked; the cause of the rest is unknown. V, J and clone size derive from that table, while D and trimming were established from the DNA sequence. The sample contains about 140,000 clones, around 70% of them found a single time. 1.5% to 2% of the sample comes from the top ten.

V is shortened by 3 bases, J by 4 bases, and the region joining them spans 2 bases. CDR1 SGHDT and CDR2 YYEEEE were looked up in the germline V gene. The CDR3 goes from the cysteine to the phenylalanine over 11 residues. The read is trimmed to its CDR3 DNA, 33 bases read in frame from base 1. The cohort consisted of 600 to 750 healthy bone marrow donors. At the time of sampling, all cohort members were nominally healthy, though unrecorded immune exposures were likely present. The donor tested CMV seronegative, placing the donor among the 350 to 400 seronegative members of the cohort. A peripheral blood sample was collected from each donor, and TCR beta sequencing was performed on peripheral blood mononuclear cells. The Qiagen DNeasy Blood Extraction Kit was used to extract genomic DNA from the blood cell samples. The sample comes from a study of cytomegalovirus exposure and HLA in healthy donors (TCRdb year 2017). General notes on the study: According to an earlier analysis of 450 to 650 of the donors, roughly 180 million T cells yielded approximately 120 million unique TCR beta sequences and roughly 280 Gb of sequence data. The study combined high-throughput TCR immunosequencing, statistical association of individual TCRs with disease status, and machine learning to predict cytomegalovirus infection status. Genome-wide SNP genotypes for about three fifths of the roughly 670 donors were used in a later genetic analysis, which treated that subset as a discovery cohort. Every repertoire in the discovery cohort had been generated on one and the same sequencing platform. Rather than drawing on any new phenotypic data, the later analysis identified candidate immune exposures from TCR beta sequences and the way those sequences occurred across donors. About five DR-DQ haplotypes were treated as single units for association and clustering because of strong linkage in the cohort. In an earlier analysis of roughly 600 of the donors, high-throughput TCR beta sequencing was used to judge whether each TCR beta V gene segment behaved as functional or pseudogenic. About 280 gigabases of sequencing data and some 85 million unique TCR sequences were included in an early release covering roughly 700 HLA-typed donors. Using immunosequencing, the study profiled T cell repertoires from about 610 subjects and related those repertoires to cytomegalovirus serostatus. Class I and class II HLA loci were covered by the typing at four-digit resolution. The study was designed to test whether signatures of past pathogen exposure could be identified by cataloging public T cell receptors. In addition to the first cohort of several hundred subjects, a separate validation cohort of 120 different subjects was used. Of the approximately 400 genotyped donors, over 65% fell in the genetic ancestry cluster associated with self-reported Caucasian donors. In a later analysis, previously published TCR beta repertoires from 600 to 850 donors were re-analyzed and high-resolution HLA genotyping was added so that TCR occurrence patterns could be studied. Typing coverage differed by locus: A, B, C, DRB1 and DQB1 were typed in about 620-640 donors, DQA1 in about 560, DPA1 in nearly 610, and DPB1 in 450 to 490. Donor age, sex, ethnicity and CMV serostatus were collected together with the repertoire data. Among 398 genotyped donors of the cohort, an average of roughly 230,000 unique TCR beta nucleotide sequences was sequenced per donor, of which about 19% were non-productive.

The paper's findings and limits, for the study overall: A group of highly shared sequence variants was considered likely to be a technical artifact of the sequencing pipeline. According to a later analysis, most CMV-associated TCR beta chains appeared to be HLA-restricted, and the HLA associations seemed to be driven largely by CMV exposure. In a later analysis, TCR association rates were found to vary across HLA loci, with the most associated TCRs seen for DRB1 alleles and the fewest for HLA-C alleles. The 87-base-pair reads could not distinguish some IMGT-functional V segments, including TRBV6-2 and TRBV6-3, so those segments were excluded. Because counts were too low, about 18 rarely observed V segments, including chromosome 9 orphons, were excluded from the earlier analysis of fewer than 650 of the donors. Several of the top co-occurrence clusters appeared to be linked to parvovirus B19, influenza, CMV and Epstein-Barr virus, according to a later analysis. In a later analysis, HLA-associated TCR beta chains showed more clonal expansion and lower generation probabilities than non-associated chains that were equally common. At a false discovery rate of 0.05, a later analysis linked roughly 17,000 TCR beta sequences to specific HLA alleles. A further reported finding was that TCR beta sequences accurately predicted the HLA-A and HLA-B alleles for most subjects in the first cohort. In vitro tests confirmed that a few of the cytomegalovirus-associated TCR beta chains recognize cytomegalovirus antigens. In the study, approximately 160 TCR beta chains were listed as associated with cytomegalovirus. Presence/absence analyses assumed roughly uniform sequencing depth across donors, an assumption that may not hold. Most TCR sequences were observed very rarely across donors, whereas some public TCRs were present in many individuals. Only TCR beta chains were sequenced in this cohort, and the absence of alpha or paired-chain data limited detectable features. CMV serostatus was the only immune exposure information available for the cohort. Because HLA typing was missing for some donors at each locus, association tests included only the typed subset. According to a later genetic analysis, donors in an Asian-associated ancestry cluster had fewer N-insertions in productive TCRs than the approximately 700-donor mean. When HLA alleles, especially DR and DQ, strongly co-occurred, attributing TCR associations to individual alleles was difficult. A later genetic analysis associated a missense DCLRE1C variant with V-gene and J-gene trimming of TCR beta chains, and an independent cohort replicated the association. The authors suggested that the approach could potentially be generalized to other disease states and immunological phenotypes. Broadly in line with IMGT annotations, most TCR beta V segments showed up in productive rearrangements about 90% or about 30% of the time in an earlier analysis of roughly 590 of the donors. Correlated functional status among segregating V segments might reflect linkage disequilibrium, but an unknown experimental factor could not be ruled out. In both the original and validation cohorts, the classifier was reported to diagnose cytomegalovirus status with high specificity and sensitivity.

Sequencing used PBMCs. The receptor chain draws on TRBV5-6 and TRBJ2-1; the D gene cannot be resolved reliably. The sequence came from a woman in her twenties or thirties in good health and CMV-seronegative. The CDR3 has the sequence CASSSYNEQFF. The DNA reads as follows: TGTGCCAGCAGCTCGTACAATGAGCAGTTCTTC.